This TCR beta chain was found in a study of cytotoxic CD8 clonotypes in ibrutinib-treated CLL. Study context: The study included some 10 relapsed/refractory and 15 treatment-naive patients; 17 had IGHV unmutated disease.

With regard to this clone: The antigen is not known.

Germline V gene lookup returns CDR1 SGHNT and CDR2 YYREEE (reference sequence). V lost 4 bases, J lost 2 bases, and 11 bases stayed unmatched. The CDR3 has 17 amino acids. Repertoires were generated with immunoSEQ multiplex PCR, while TCRdb's copy carries only in-frame clones and drops some. The sample consists of 130,000 to 150,000 clones, over 60% of them appearing once. Regarding the study as a whole: Patients had baseline clonality above age-matched healthy donors, and this clonality moved with circulating CD8+ T-cell counts. Treatment left the uncommon public clonotypes either contracted or stable in frequency.

The chain joins TRBV5-4 to TRBJ2-5, with 10 bases lining up with TRBD2. The clonotype comes from a human donor with chronic lymphocytic leukemia. This specimen was PBMCs, taken after 12 months of ibrutinib treatment. Here the CDR3 DNA reads TGTGCCAGCAGCCCATTCACCGGGACTAGCGATCAAGAGACCCAGTACTTC. This gives the protein CASSPFTGTSDQETQYF.